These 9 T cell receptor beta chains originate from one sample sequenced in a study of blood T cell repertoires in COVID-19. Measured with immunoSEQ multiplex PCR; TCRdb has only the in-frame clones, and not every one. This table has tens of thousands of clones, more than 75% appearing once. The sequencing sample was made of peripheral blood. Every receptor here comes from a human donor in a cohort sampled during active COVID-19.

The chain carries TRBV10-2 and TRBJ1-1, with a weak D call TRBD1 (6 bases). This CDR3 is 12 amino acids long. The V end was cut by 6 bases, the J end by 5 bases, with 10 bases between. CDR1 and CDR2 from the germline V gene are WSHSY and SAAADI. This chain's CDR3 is CASRTQGTEAFF. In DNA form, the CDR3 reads TGCGCCAGCAGGACCCAGGGGACTGAAGCTTTCTTT.

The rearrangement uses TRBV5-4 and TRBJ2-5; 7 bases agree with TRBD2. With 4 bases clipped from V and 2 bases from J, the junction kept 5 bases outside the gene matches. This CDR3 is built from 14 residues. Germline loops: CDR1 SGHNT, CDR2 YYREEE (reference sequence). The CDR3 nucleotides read TGTGCCAGCAGCATGGGACTAACACAAGAGACCCAGTACTTC. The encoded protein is CASSMGLTQETQYF.

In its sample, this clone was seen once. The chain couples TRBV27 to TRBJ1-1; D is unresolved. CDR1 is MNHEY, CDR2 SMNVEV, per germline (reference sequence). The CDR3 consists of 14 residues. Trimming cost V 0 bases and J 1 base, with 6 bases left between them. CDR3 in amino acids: CASSLSWPNTEAFF. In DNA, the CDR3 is TGTGCCAGCAGTTTATCTTGGCCGAACACTGAAGCTTTCTTT.

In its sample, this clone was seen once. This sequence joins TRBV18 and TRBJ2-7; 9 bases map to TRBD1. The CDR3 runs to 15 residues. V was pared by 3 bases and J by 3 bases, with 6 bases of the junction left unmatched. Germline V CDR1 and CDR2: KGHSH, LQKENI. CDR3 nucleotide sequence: TGTGCCAGCTCACCGTCCGACAGGGGGTACTACGAGCAGTACTTC. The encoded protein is CASSPSDRGYYEQYF.

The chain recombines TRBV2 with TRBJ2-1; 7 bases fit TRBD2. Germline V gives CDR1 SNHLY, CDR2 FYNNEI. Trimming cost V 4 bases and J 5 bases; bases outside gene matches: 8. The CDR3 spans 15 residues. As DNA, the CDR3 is TGTGCCAGCAGTGTGGGAGCGGGATGGAACAATGAGCAGTTCTTC. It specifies CASSVGAGWNNEQFF.

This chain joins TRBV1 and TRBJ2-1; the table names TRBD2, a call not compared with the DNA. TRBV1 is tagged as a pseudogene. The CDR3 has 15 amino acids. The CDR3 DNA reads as TGCACCAATCCGCTCGGGACTAGCGGGTGCTTTGAGCAGTTCTTC. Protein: CTNPLGTSGCFEQFF.

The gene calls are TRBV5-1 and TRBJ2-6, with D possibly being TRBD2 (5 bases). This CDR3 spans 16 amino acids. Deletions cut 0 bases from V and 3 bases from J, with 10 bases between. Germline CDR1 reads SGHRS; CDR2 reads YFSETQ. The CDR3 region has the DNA TGCGCCAGCAGCTTGGTACCCGGGGTTGGGGCCAACGTCCTGACTTTC. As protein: CASSLVPGVGANVLTF. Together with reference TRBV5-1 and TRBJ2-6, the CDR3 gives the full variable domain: KAGVTQTPRYLIKTRGQQVTLSCSPISGHRSVSWYQQTPGQGLQFLFEYFSETQRNKGNFPGRFSGRQFSNSRSEMNVSTLELGDSALYLCASSLVPGVGANVLTFGAGSRLTVL.

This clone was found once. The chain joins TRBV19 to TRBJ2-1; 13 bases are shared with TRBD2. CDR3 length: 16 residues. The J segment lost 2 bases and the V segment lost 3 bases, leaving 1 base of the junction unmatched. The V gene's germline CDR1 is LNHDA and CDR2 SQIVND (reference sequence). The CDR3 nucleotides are TGTGCCAGTAGTATGGGACTAGCGGGGCCCTACAATGAGCAGTTCTTC. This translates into CASSMGLAGPYNEQFF.

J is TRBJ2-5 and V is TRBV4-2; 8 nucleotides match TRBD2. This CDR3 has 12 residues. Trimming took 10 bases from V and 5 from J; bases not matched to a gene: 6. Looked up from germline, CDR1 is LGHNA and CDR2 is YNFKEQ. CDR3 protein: CATRGGSETQYF. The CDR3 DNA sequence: TGTGCCACCCGGGGGGGCAGCGAGACCCAGTACTTC.